A selection of T cell receptor beta chains follows, all from one sample in a study of regulatory and conventional T cells in RAG deficiency. Using immunoSEQ multiplex PCR, the repertoire was profiled, and TCRdb retains in-frame clones only, with some absent. The sample lists some 35,000 clones; about three quarters were seen once. This sample was also put to use in a study of regulatory T cells.

What was sequenced was CD4+ effector T cells sorted from blood. These receptor sequences come from a human donor in good health. Both conserved end residues are part of each CDR3. A D gene is named only where the DNA matches it firmly. Clone sizes are given selectively: once, few, many, or a class where the clone is expanded.

TRBV28,-,TRBJ2-4,TRBD2,CASSPAGGVAKNIQYF,TGTGCCAGCAGTCCAGCGGGGGGGGTTGCCAAAAACATTCAGTACTTC
TRBV25-1,few,TRBJ1-2,-,CASRATGTGYTF,TGTGCCAGCAGGGCTACAGGGACTGGCTACACCTTC
TRBV30,-,TRBJ1-2,-,CAWSVRDNYGYTF,TGTGCCTGGAGTGTACGGGACAACTATGGCTACACCTTC
TRBV28,once,TRBJ2-6,-,CASSFSGSGANVLTF,TGTGCCAGCAGTTTTTCAGGGTCTGGGGCCAACGTCCTGACTTTC
TRBV7-9,-,TRBJ1-1,-,CASSLASEAFF,TGTGCCAGCAGCTTAGCGTCTGAAGCTTTCTTT
TRBV5-1,-,TRBJ2-7,TRBD2,CASTSGTSGGIPQYF,TGCGCCAGCACCTCAGGGACTAGCGGGGGGATTCCGCAGTACTTC
TRBV5-4,once,TRBJ2-3,-,CASSSPTGGEYF,TGTGCCAGCAGCTCGCCGACAGGCGGAGAGTATTTT
TRBV10-1,-,TRBJ1-2,-,CASPRGLEIRSYGYTF,TGCGCCAGCCCTAGGGGACTGGAGATAAGGAGCTATGGCTACACCTTC
TRBV7-8,-,TRBJ2-1,TRBD2,CASSLALRGANEQFF,TGTGCCAGCAGCTTAGCGCTGCGGGGGGCCAATGAGCAGTTCTTC
TRBV28,-,TRBJ1-2,TRBD1,CASSLGQVNYGYTF,TGTGCCAGCAGTTTAGGACAGGTGAACTATGGCTACACCTTC
TRBV2,-,TRBJ2-7,TRBD1,CASSPGTGPYEQYF,TGTGCCAGCAGTCCCGGGACAGGCCCCTACGAGCAGTACTTC
TRBV6-5,once,TRBJ1-3,-,CASSGRVSGNTIYF,TGTGCCAGCAGCGGAAGGGTATCTGGAAACACCATATATTTT
TRBV10-1,-,TRBJ2-3,TRBD2,CASSESRGGPSDTQYF,TGCGCCAGCAGTGAGTCGCGGGGGGGTCCGTCAGATACGCAGTATTTT
TRBV5-8,-,TRBJ2-7,-,CASSLALLRDTSYEQYF,TGTGCCAGCAGCTTGGCCCTACTCCGGGACACTTCTTATGAGCAGTACTTC
TRBV7-2,-,TRBJ2-1,TRBD1,CASSQGTGQYYEQFF,TGTGCCAGCAGCCAAGGGACAGGGCAGTACTATGAGCAGTTCTTC
TRBV5-1,-,TRBJ2-5,-,CASSLFTSGETQYF,TGCGCCAGCAGCTTGTTCACCAGCGGAGAGACCCAGTACTTC
TRBV29-1,-,TRBJ2-4,-,CSVEGSSPLNIQYF,TGCAGCGTTGAAGGGTCCAGTCCTTTAAACATTCAGTACTTC
TRBV13,-,TRBJ2-7,-,CASSLDRVSYEQYF,TGTGCCAGCAGCTTGGACCGTGTCTCCTACGAGCAGTACTTC
TRBV6-5,once,TRBJ2-1,TRBD1,CASTQGAEQFF,TGTGCCAGCACCCAGGGGGCTGAGCAGTTCTTC
TRBV2,few,TRBJ1-2,TRBD1,CASSETGQGYGYTF,TGTGCCAGCAGTGAAACGGGACAGGGGTATGGCTACACCTTC
TRBV5-4,-,TRBJ1-6,TRBD1,CASSAGQGGSPLHF,TGTGCCAGCAGCGCAGGGCAGGGGGGATCACCCCTCCACTTT
TRBV28,once,TRBJ1-2,TRBD1,CASSLSPGGNYGYTF,TGTGCCAGCAGTTTATCTCCAGGGGGGAACTATGGCTACACCTTC
TRBV29-1,once,TRBJ1-3,-,CSVETRSSSGNTIYF,TGCAGCGTTGAAACGAGGTCGAGCTCTGGAAACACCATATATTTT
TRBV27,-,TRBJ1-2,-,CASSLPDSGGYTF,TGTGCCAGCAGTTTACCTGACAGTGGCGGCTACACCTTC
TRBV18,-,TRBJ2-7,TRBD1,CASSEGQAYEQYF,TGTGCCAGCTCCGAAGGACAGGCCTACGAGCAGTACTTC
TRBV6-5,-,TRBJ2-5,TRBD1,CASREQGPQETQYF,TGTGCCAGCAGGGAACAGGGGCCTCAAGAGACCCAGTACTTC
TRBV5-1,-,TRBJ1-1,-,CASSLANSATEAFF,TGCGCCAGCAGCTTGGCCAATTCTGCCACTGAAGCTTTCTTT
TRBV18,-,TRBJ1-4,-,CASSPQGDGKKLFF,TGTGCCAGCTCACCACAGGGGGATGGTAAAAAACTGTTTTTT
TRBV7-9,-,TRBJ2-3,-,CASSPITDTQYF,TGTGCCAGCAGCCCTATCACAGATACGCAGTATTTT
TRBV30,-,TRBJ1-1,-,CAWGQPNTEAFF,TGTGCCTGGGGACAGCCGAACACTGAAGCTTTCTTT
TRBV7-3,-,TRBJ1-1,-,CASSPRLGTEAFF,TGTGCCAGCAGCCCCCGATTGGGCACTGAAGCTTTCTTT
TRBV5-1,-,TRBJ2-2,-,CASSLASLRMAAGELFF,TGCGCCAGCAGCTTGGCTAGTCTCAGGATGGCAGCCGGGGAGCTGTTTTTT
TRBV30,-,TRBJ1-1,-,CAWSAQPNTEAFF,TGTGCCTGGAGTGCCCAACCGAACACTGAAGCTTTCTTT
TRBV11-2,few,TRBJ1-2,-,CASSTLRRAATSYGYTF,TGTGCCAGCAGCACCCTAAGGCGTGCGGCAACTTCCTATGGCTACACCTTC
TRBV19,-,TRBJ1-6,-,CASSMIGGGNSPLHF,TGTGCCAGTAGCATGATCGGGGGAGGAAATTCACCCCTCCACTTT
TRBV6-1,-,TRBJ2-2,-,CATRFQGGRGELFF,TGTGCCACCCGTTTTCAGGGGGGAAGGGGGGAGCTGTTTTTT
TRBV5-6,-,TRBJ1-5,-,CASSLEGYSNQPQHF,TGTGCCAGCAGCTTGGAAGGGTATAGCAATCAGCCCCAGCATTTT